This T cell receptor (beta chain) was observed in a study of cytomegalovirus exposure and HLA in healthy donors. V was clipped by 2 bases and J by 4 bases; unmatched bases: 6. CDR1 SGHTS and CDR2 YDEGEE come from the germline V gene. The CDR3 sequence is 15 residues long. About this clone: The antigen remains undetermined.

Findings and caveats of the study: Excluded: some indistinguishable V segments such as TRBV6-2 and TRBV6-3. Later, an analysis showed that TCR beta chains associated with HLA were more clonally expanded than others that were equally common. In a later analysis, V- and J-gene trimming of beta chains associated with a DCLRE1C missense variant, replicated independently.

Primers included in the PCR were 60 Vbeta and 13 Jbeta primers. The repertoire was sequenced with immunoSEQ multiplex PCR; TCRdb's copy has only in-frame clones and lacks some. This sample carries tens of thousands of clones, with roughly an eighth going to the ten biggest clones. This clonotype originated in a woman aged 55-69 years in good health and CMV-seropositive. The chain recombines TRBV5-8 with TRBJ2-7; 10 bases are shared with TRBD1. The material sequenced was PBMCs. CDR3: CASSLWGQGRYEQYF. The CDR3 DNA sequence: TGTGCCAGCAGCTTATGGGGACAGGGGAGGTACGAGCAGTACTTC. Complete variable domain (other parts from reference TRBV5-8 and TRBJ2-7): EAGVTQSPTHLIKTRGQQATLRCSPISGHTSVYWYQQALGLGLQFLLWYDEGEERNRGNFPPRFSGRQFPNYSSELNVNALELEDSALYLCASSLWGQGRYEQYFGPGTRLTVT.